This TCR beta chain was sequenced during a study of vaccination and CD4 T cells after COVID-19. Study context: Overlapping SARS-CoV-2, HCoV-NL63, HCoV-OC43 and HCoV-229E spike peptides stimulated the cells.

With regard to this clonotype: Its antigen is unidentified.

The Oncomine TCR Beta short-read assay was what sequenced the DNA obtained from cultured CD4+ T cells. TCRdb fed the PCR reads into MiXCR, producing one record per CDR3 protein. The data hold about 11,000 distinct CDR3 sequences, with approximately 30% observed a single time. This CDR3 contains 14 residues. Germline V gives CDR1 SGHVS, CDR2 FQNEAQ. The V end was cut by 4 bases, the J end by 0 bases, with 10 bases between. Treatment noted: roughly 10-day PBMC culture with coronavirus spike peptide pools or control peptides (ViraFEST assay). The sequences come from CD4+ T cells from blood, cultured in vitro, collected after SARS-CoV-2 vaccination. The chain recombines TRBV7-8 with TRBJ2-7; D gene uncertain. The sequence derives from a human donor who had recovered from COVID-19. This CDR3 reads CASSSSYNSYEQYF. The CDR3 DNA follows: TGTGCCAGCAGCTCTAGTTATAACTCCTACGAGCAGTACTTC.